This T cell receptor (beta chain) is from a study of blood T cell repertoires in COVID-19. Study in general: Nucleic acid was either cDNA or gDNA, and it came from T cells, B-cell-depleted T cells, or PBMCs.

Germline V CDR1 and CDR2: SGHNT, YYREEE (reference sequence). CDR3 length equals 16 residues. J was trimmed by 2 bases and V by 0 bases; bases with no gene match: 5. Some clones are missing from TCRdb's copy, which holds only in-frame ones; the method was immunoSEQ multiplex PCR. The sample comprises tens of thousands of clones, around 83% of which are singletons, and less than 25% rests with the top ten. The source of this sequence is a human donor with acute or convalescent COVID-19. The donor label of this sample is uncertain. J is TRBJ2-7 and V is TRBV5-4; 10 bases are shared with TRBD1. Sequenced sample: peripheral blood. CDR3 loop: CASSLAPGTGAYEQYF. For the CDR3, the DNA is TGTGCCAGCAGCTTGGCTCCCGGGACAGGGGCCTACGAGCAGTACTTC.